The clone carrying this TCR beta chain was found a few times. The entry originates in a study of blood T cell repertoires in COVID-19. Study at large: The analysed material was cDNA or gDNA that came from T cells, B-cell-depleted T cells, or PBMCs.

The method was immunoSEQ multiplex PCR; TCRdb's version includes in-frame clones alone and lacks a portion of them. The table lists about 190,000 clones, 84% of them singletons, with about 20% in the top ten. In germline, CDR1 is LGHDT, CDR2 YNNKEL (reference sequence). The CDR3 totals 14 residues. V lost 7 bases and J lost 7, with 14 bases in between. The receptor was isolated from a human donor in a cohort sampled during active COVID-19. The chain is built from TRBV3-1 (or the pseudogene TRBV3-2) and TRBJ1-6; D is unresolved. Sequencing was carried out using peripheral blood. For the CDR3, the DNA is TGTGCCAGCACCGAAACCTGGAGCAATTCACCCCTCCACTTT. This sequence encodes CASTETWSNSPLHF.